The 21 T cell receptor beta chains below come from one sample, sequenced in a study of a mutant IDH1 vaccine in newly diagnosed glioma. Clones were read by immunoSEQ multiplex PCR, and TCRdb kept only the in-frame ones, dropping some. This table holds 11,000 or so clones, around 87% found once. Time point meaning: week 5, during vaccination. Vaccination used 300 ug of mutant IDH1 20-mer peptide per dose, with topical imiquimod. Their specific antigens are unknown. Sequencing was performed on PBMCs, taken from a glioma patient whose treatment included an IDH1 peptide vaccine. The source is a woman in her 40s with glioma. Some clones in this sample may be carry-over from other donors' samples.

The V call is TRBV4-2, the J call TRBJ2-7; 12 nucleotides line up with TRBD2. This CDR3 is 17 amino acids long. Trimming cost V 0 bases and J 3 bases; bases outside gene matches: 6. CDR1 and CDR2 from the germline V gene are LGHNA and YNFKEQ. CDR3 sequence reads: CASSQELETSGSYEQYF. DNA for the CDR3: TGTGCCAGCAGCCAAGAATTGGAGACTAGCGGGAGCTACGAGCAGTACTTC.

The rearrangement joins TRBV2 to TRBJ2-2; D is perhaps TRBD2 (5 bases). Germline CDR1 SNHLY, CDR2 FYNNEI. The CDR3 contains 13 residues. V lost 7 bases and J 1 base, leaving 7 bases between the germline ends. The CDR3 nucleotides read TGTGCCAGCAAGGGAGTGAACACCGGGGAGCTGTTTTTT. This sequence encodes CASKGVNTGELFF.

The chain couples TRBV30 to TRBJ1-1; 9 bases fit TRBD1. V gave up 7 bases and J gave up 11 bases; unmatched junction bases: 14. The CDR3 runs 13 residues. The germline CDR1 and CDR2 sequences are GTSNPN and SVGIG (reference sequence). Here the CDR3 DNA reads TGTGCCTTGCTCTCCCGGGACAGGGTGCATGCTTTCTTT. Amino acids: CALLSRDRVHAFF.

Written as DNA, the CDR3 is TGTGCCAGCTCAGGGACATTCAATGAAAAACTGTTTTTT. The encoded protein is CASSGTFNEKLFF. V is TRBV18 and J is TRBJ1-4, with D possibly matching TRBD1 (6 bases). The CDR3 totals 13 residues. Germline V CDR1 and CDR2: KGHSH, LQKENI. The V end lost 5 bases, the J end lost 5 bases, and 9 bases lay between the germline ends.

The V gene is TRBV7-2, the J gene TRBJ2-1, with 7 bases matching TRBD2. The junction had 6 bases not matched to a gene; V was cut back by 4 bases and J by 3 bases. CDR1 and CDR2 (germline): SGHTA, FQGNSA. This CDR3 is built from 15 residues. In nucleotides, the CDR3 is TGTGCCAGCAGCTCTACCGGGACTAACTACAATGAGCAGTTCTTC. This sequence encodes CASSSTGTNYNEQFF.

The V call is TRBV7-9, the J call TRBJ2-3; TRBD1 matches at 8 bases. This CDR3 is built from 14 residues. J gave up 6 bases and V 4 bases, and 6 bases lay outside the gene matches. Germline V gives CDR1 SEHNR, CDR2 FQNEAQ (reference sequence). CDR3 protein: CASSSGQGGDTQYF. DNA for the CDR3: TGTGCCAGCAGCTCAGGACAGGGAGGTGATACGCAGTATTTT.

This chain connects TRBV4-2 to TRBJ2-3, with no clear D. Trimming stripped 2 bases from V and 2 bases from J, with 5 bases between. This CDR3 has 13 amino acids. Germline CDR1 is LGHNA and CDR2 is YNFKEQ. The CDR3 spells CASSQQFTDTQYF. The DNA of the CDR3 is TGTGCCAGCAGCCAACAGTTCACAGATACGCAGTATTTT.

V gene TRBV5-1 combines with J gene TRBJ1-5; 7 nucleotides agree with TRBD1. The CDR3 runs 14 residues. V trimming: 2 bases; J trimming: 4 bases; junction bases outside the gene matches: 3. Per the germline V gene, CDR1 is SGHRS and CDR2 is YFSETQ. CDR3 region: CASSLGQANQPQHF. CDR3 nucleotide sequence: TGCGCCAGCAGCTTAGGACAGGCAAATCAGCCCCAGCATTTT.

V usage is TRBV19 and J usage is TRBJ1-1, with TRBD1 as a possible D gene (5 bases). Germline CDR1 reads LNHDA; CDR2 reads SQIVND (reference sequence). V shed 2 bases and J shed 4 bases, with 11 bases lying between them. This CDR3 region has 14 residues. The CDR3 DNA sequence: TGTGCCAGTAGTATATGGGGGGAAGTCACTGAAGCTTTCTTT. Its translation is CASSIWGEVTEAFF. Using reference TRBV19 and TRBJ1-1 for the parts outside the CDR3, the full variable domain is DGGITQSPKYLFRKEGQNVTLSCEQNLNHDAMYWYRQDPGQGLRLIYYSQIVNDFQKGDIAEGYSVSREKKESFPLTVTSAQKNPTAFYLCASSIWGEVTEAFFGQGTRLTVV.

This clone was recorded only once. The chain joins TRBV12-5 to TRBJ2-2, with D unclear. The CDR3 extends over 13 amino acids. In germline, CDR1 is LGHNT, CDR2 FRNRAP. Trimming removed 2 bases at V and 2 bases at J, with 3 bases between. The CDR3 nucleotides are TGTGCTAGTGGTTTGTTTAACACCGGGGAGCTGTTTTTT. Encoded protein: CASGLFNTGELFF.

V and J are TRBV9 and TRBJ1-5; D perhaps matches TRBD1 (6 bases). Trimming took 2 bases from V and 4 from J, leaving 13 bases between them. The CDR3 length is 15 residues. Germline V CDR1 and CDR2: SGDLS, YYNGEE. Written as DNA, the CDR3 is TGTGCCAGCAGCGTTGGGGGCGAACGGAATCAGCCCCAGCATTTT. Its translation: CASSVGGERNQPQHF. The full variable domain, with the rest looked up from reference TRBV9 and TRBJ1-5, is DSGVTQTPKHLITATGQRVTLRCSPRSGDLSVYWYQQSLDQGLQFLIQYYNGEERAKGNILERFSAQQFPDLHSELNLSSLELGDSALYFCASSVGGERNQPQHFGDGTRLSIL.

CDR3 nucleotide sequence: TGTGCCAGTAGTCGCAGAGAGACAAGGAGCACTGAAGCTTTCTTT. This sequence encodes CASSRRETRSTEAFF. The rearrangement links TRBV19 to TRBJ1-1; D unresolved. CDR1 is LNHDA and CDR2 is SQIVND in the germline V gene (reference sequence). The CDR3 is 15 residues long. V was trimmed by 5 bases and J by 4 bases, leaving 17 bases between them.

V gene TRBV27 combines with J gene TRBJ2-7, with 7 positions matching TRBD1. Trimming at V came to 5 bases and at J to 3 bases, leaving 7 bases not matched to a gene. The CDR3 contains 14 residues. The V gene's germline CDR1 is MNHEY and CDR2 SMNVEV (reference sequence). CDR3 in amino acids: CASSVTDRSYEQYF. CDR3 DNA sequence: TGTGCCAGCAGTGTTACGGACAGGAGCTACGAGCAGTACTTC.

DNA for the CDR3: TGCGCCAGCAGCCAAGGGGGGGGCCAATACAATGAGCAGTTCTTC. It is translated as CASSQGGGQYNEQFF. The gene calls are TRBV4-1 and TRBJ2-1, with D perhaps TRBD2 (7 bases). Germline V gene sequence: CDR1 MGHRA, CDR2 YSYEKL. The CDR3 has 15 amino acids. The V gene lost 1 base and the J gene lost 4 bases, with 11 bases spanning the gap.

The J gene is TRBJ1-2, the V gene TRBV2; D is uncertain. V shed 5 bases and J shed 4 bases, with 11 bases lying between them. The germline gives CDR1 SNHLY, CDR2 FYNNEI. CDR3 length: 13 residues. The CDR3 DNA is TGTGCCAGCAGTCAGAGAAACAGCTATGGCTACACCTTC. Encoded protein: CASSQRNSYGYTF.

The V gene is TRBV4-2, the J gene TRBJ1-2, with D possibly matching TRBD1 (5 bases). Deletions cut 0 bases from V and 8 bases from J, with 19 bases between. Germline-derived CDR1 and CDR2 are LGHNA and YNFKEQ. The CDR3 spans 16 residues. The CDR3 here is CASSQDRSRAGLGYTF. The CDR3 DNA is TGTGCCAGCAGCCAAGATCGAAGTAGGGCAGGGTTAGGCTACACCTTC.

In its sample, this clone was seen once. The V and J genes are TRBV6-1 and TRBJ2-5; D may match TRBD1 or TRBD2 (6 bases each). The CDR3 extends over 14 amino acids. V was pared by 4 bases and J by 4 bases, with 13 bases between. Germline V gives CDR1 MNHNS, CDR2 SASEGT. The chain's CDR3 is CASSGRGLGETQYF. For the CDR3, the DNA is TGTGCCAGCAGTGGACGGGGGCTCGGAGAGACCCAGTACTTC.

The chain carries TRBV2 and TRBJ2-2; D is perhaps TRBD1 (6 bases). Trimming left V 0 bases short and J 0 bases short, with 8 bases between. CDR1 and CDR2 from the germline V gene are SNHLY and FYNNEI. This CDR3 has 16 residues. The CDR3 is CASSEAGTSNTGELFF. The CDR3 DNA reads TGTGCCAGCAGTGAAGCCGGGACATCGAACACCGGGGAGCTGTTTTTT.

This clone was observed a single time. V is TRBV28 and J is TRBJ2-3; TRBD2 agrees at 8 bases. This CDR3 has 15 amino acids. The V gene end was trimmed by 2 bases and the J gene end by 6 bases; junction bases not matched to a gene: 7. Germline CDR1 reads MDHEN; CDR2 reads SYDVKM. CDR3 nucleotide sequence: TGTGCCAGCAGTTTACAGTTCGGGGGGGGCGATACGCAGTATTTT. This codes for CASSLQFGGGDTQYF.

The chain joins TRBV4-1 to TRBJ2-7; TRBD1 matches 9 bases. The CDR3 length is 15 residues. The germline V gene encodes CDR1 MGHRA and CDR2 YSYEKL. V gave up 4 bases and J gave up 2 bases; unmatched junction bases: 6. CDR3 amino acids: CASSPKQGAPYEQYF. The CDR3 DNA is TGCGCCAGCAGCCCAAAACAGGGGGCACCCTACGAGCAGTACTTC.

CDR3 bases: TGTGCCAGCAGCCCCGGACCCCTTTCCTACAATGAGCAGTTCTTC. Its translation: CASSPGPLSYNEQFF. The chain is built from TRBV7-9 and TRBJ2-1; D not resolved. Trimming removed 5 bases at V and 1 base at J, with 12 bases between. This CDR3 has 15 amino acids. The germline V gene encodes CDR1 SEHNR and CDR2 FQNEAQ (reference sequence).